Following are 6 T cell receptor beta chains from one sample sequenced in a study of T cell repertoires in cytomegalovirus infection (dated by TCRdb to between 2018 and 2020). Reads for this sample came from an Illumina HiSeq 1500. The public reads were quality trimmed at Q25 with fastp and then assembled into clones with MiXCR by TCRdb, keeping productive beta chains. A single entry per CDR3 protein holds the most common genes and DNA from its merged rows. This sample gives under 250,000 distinct CDR3 sequences in total; about 7% of them show up just once. 5.5% to 8% of the sample goes to the ten largest clones. Sequenced sample: PBMCs. The receptors stem from a human donor in good health (CMV status not recorded). Some clones in this sample may be carry-over from other donors' samples.

This clonotype appeared many times. V gene TRBV20-1 combines with J gene TRBJ2-5, with D maybe TRBD1 (5 bases). The CDR3 is 13 residues long. V lost 6 bases, J lost 3 bases, and 14 bases lay in between. CDR1 and CDR2 from the germline V gene are DFQATT and SNEGSKA (reference sequence). The CDR3 sequence is CSAPTQGKETQYF. CDR3 coding DNA: TGCAGTGCCCCTACCCAGGGAAAAGAGACCCAGTACTTC.

This clonotype has a count of ten or more. The J gene is TRBJ2-1, the V gene TRBV29-1, with D unresolved. The CDR3 consists of 16 residues. Germline CDR1 SQVTM, CDR2 ANQGSEA. Trimming removed 1 base at V and 0 bases at J, with 13 bases between. This CDR3 is CSVEGPVSSSYNEQFF. DNA of the CDR3: TGCAGCGTTGAAGGGCCCGTTTCGAGCTCCTACAATGAGCAGTTCTTC.

This clonotype was seen a few times. The V gene is TRBV18, the J gene TRBJ1-5; D is uncertain. Trimming stripped 2 bases from V and 2 bases from J, with 10 bases between. Germline loops: CDR1 KGHSH, CDR2 LQKENI. This CDR3 has 15 residues. Here the CDR3 reads CASSPSDSGNQPQHF. DNA for the CDR3: TGTGCCAGCTCACCATCCGATTCCGGCAATCAGCCCCAGCATTTT.

The chain recombines TRBV20-1 with TRBJ1-1; no reliable D call. The V and J ends lost 2 bases and 3 bases respectively, with 13 bases between them. Germline-derived CDR1 and CDR2 are DFQATT and SNEGSKA (reference sequence). The CDR3 loop spans 14 amino acids. This CDR3 is CSARIPSKDTEAFF. The CDR3 region has the DNA TGCAGTGCTAGAATACCCTCTAAGGACACTGAAGCTTTCTTT.

This clonotype was seen repeatedly, ten times or more. J is TRBJ2-5 and V is TRBV7-9; maybe TRBD1 (5 bases). V was pared by 5 bases and J by 2 bases, with 12 bases between. The CDR3 has 14 residues. Germline lookup yields CDR1 SEHNR and CDR2 FQNEAQ (reference sequence). The CDR3 spells CASSTRTPQETQYF. CDR3 bases: TGTGCCAGCAGCACCAGGACACCTCAAGAGACCCAGTACTTC.

This clonotype was observed at least ten times. CDR3 residues: CASSTSLGLDTQYF. DNA for the CDR3: TGTGCCAGCAGCACATCCCTAGGATTAGATACGCAGTATTTT. The chain couples TRBV7-9 to TRBJ2-3; D is unclear. CDR1 is SEHNR and CDR2 is FQNEAQ in the germline V gene (reference sequence). V lost 5 bases and J lost 5, with 14 bases in between. The CDR3 consists of 14 residues.